This T cell receptor beta chain was sequenced for a study of blood T cell repertoires in COVID-19. Across the whole study: Sites across the United States, Italy and Spain contributed samples from acute and convalescent COVID-19. Sources were T cells, B-cell-depleted T cells, or PBMCs; the material itself was cDNA or gDNA.

This CDR3 is built from 14 residues. V was trimmed by 6 bases and J by 4 bases, leaving 16 bases between them. Germline assignment: CDR1 MNHEY and CDR2 SVGAGI. Per the original data handling: Reference gene primer amplification gave nucleated cell count estimates. The table came from immunoSEQ multiplex PCR; TCRdb's copy has only in-frame clones and leaves some out. D and trimming come from the DNA, and the V and J calls and clone size come from that table. In the table there are over 250,000 clones, about nine tenths of which are singletons. Sequenced input: peripheral blood. The sequence was collected from a man in his forties or fifties with acute or convalescent COVID-19. The rearrangement uses TRBV6-5 and TRBJ2-7, with D possibly being TRBD1 (8 bases). The CDR3 DNA is TGTGCCAGCAGCAGGACAGGGAGGGGATACGAGCAGTACTTC. Amino acid sequence: CASSRTGRGYEQYF.